This T cell receptor (beta chain) was observed in a study of blood T cells in healthy people across ages. PCR was performed a second time for 7 to 11 cycles using a sample-barcoded 5' primer and a J-beta primer mix. TCRdb ran MiXCR on the 5' RACE reads and lists one entry per CDR3 protein. The table shows almost 1 million distinct CDR3 sequences, with around 54% occurring only once. Findings and caveats of the study: Expanded clonotype changes were possibly confounded by unknown donor CMV status.

Per the germline V gene, CDR1 is MNHEY and CDR2 is SMNVEV (reference sequence). V lost 4 bases to trimming and J lost 4 bases, with 18 bases between them. This CDR3 is 16 amino acids long. This clonotype was found a few times. Its antigen is undetermined. Per-sample PBMC isolation yielded at least 6.5 million cells. The receptor was isolated from a woman aged 55-70 years in good health. Sequences were obtained from blood. J is TRBJ2-3 and V is TRBV27; D not certain. CDR3 nucleotides: TGTGCCAGCAGTTCAGATAGTGGCCCCGAACCAGATACGCAGTATTTT. This codes for CASSSDSGPEPDTQYF.